This T cell receptor beta chain was identified in a study of PD-L1 blockade in urothelial cancer. On the study more broadly: The number of prior chemotherapy regimens per patient was 0 to 3. The researchers analyzed blood 3 weeks (second dose) and 6 weeks after treatment start.

Time point meaning: pretreatment peripheral blood. Disease in patients was locally advanced or metastatic urothelial carcinoma. This clone was seen just once. Synthetic TCR analog templates were spiked into each PCR. Method: immunoSEQ multiplex PCR; TCRdb's copy keeps in-frame clones and lacks some. Of around 50,000 clones in the sample, 75% to 90% were seen once. The CDR3 spans 15 residues. V shed 7 bases and J 5 bases; nucleotides not matched to a gene: 7. CDR1 and CDR2 (germline): MNHEY, SVGAGI. V and J are TRBV6-5 and TRBJ2-1; 11 bases map to TRBD2. This sample comprised PBMCs, obtained around atezolizumab (anti-PD-L1) treatment. The receptor was derived from a man aged 45-65 years with urothelial cancer. The CDR3 sequence: CASIGTSGGHNEQFF. CDR3 coding DNA: TGTGCCAGCATAGGCACTAGCGGGGGACACAATGAGCAGTTCTTC.